Sequencing of this TCR beta chain was carried out in a study of blood T cell repertoires in COVID-19. Study overall: The study drew acute and convalescent COVID-19 samples from the United States, Italy and Spain.

CDR3 size: 16 residues. The germline V gene has CDR1 MNHEY and CDR2 SMNVEV (reference sequence). V lost 4 bases and J 9 bases, leaving 19 bases between the germline ends. Under the authors' procedure: Scientists estimated how many nucleated cells there were by amplifying reference gene primers. The data were produced by immunoSEQ multiplex PCR, yet TCRdb's version contains in-frame clones alone and is incomplete. D and trimming come from the DNA, and the V and J calls and clone size come from that table. The sample contains 40,000 to 55,000 clones, more than 75% of which appear only once. Participants were aged roughly 18 to 90 years, lived in around 25 US areas, and enrolled virtually.

Sequencing was carried out using PBMCs or T cells enriched from blood (not recorded which). The chain links TRBV27 to TRBJ1-6; D perhaps matches TRBD1 (5 bases). The TCR was taken from a woman aged 45-65 years with acute COVID-19. DNA for the CDR3: TGTGCCAGCAGTTATGACAGTCCCTGGGCAGGTTCACCCCTCCACTTT. Translated, it gives CASSYDSPWAGSPLHF.